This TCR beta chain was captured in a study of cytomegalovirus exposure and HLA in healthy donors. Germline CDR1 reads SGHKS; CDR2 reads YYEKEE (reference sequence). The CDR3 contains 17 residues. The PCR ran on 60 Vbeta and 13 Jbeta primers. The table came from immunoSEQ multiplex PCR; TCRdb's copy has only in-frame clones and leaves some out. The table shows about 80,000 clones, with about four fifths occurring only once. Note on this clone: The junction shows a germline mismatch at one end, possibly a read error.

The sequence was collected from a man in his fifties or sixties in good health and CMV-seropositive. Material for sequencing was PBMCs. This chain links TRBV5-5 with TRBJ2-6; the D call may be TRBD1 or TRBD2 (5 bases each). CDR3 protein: CASSLDWDASGANGLTF. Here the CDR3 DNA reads TGTGCCAGCAGCCTGGACTGGGATGCCTCTGGGGCCAACGGCCTGACTTTC.